This TCR beta chain derives from a study of control samples from healthy donors and cancer patients. The table came from immunoSEQ multiplex PCR; TCRdb's copy has only in-frame clones and leaves some out. The data contain around 150,000 clones, around 90% of them singletons. CDR1 and CDR2 (germline): LNHNV, YYDKDF (reference sequence). V dropped 0 bases and J dropped 4 bases, with 13 bases sitting between them. The CDR3 is made up of 16 amino acids. The sequence derives from a man aged 25 to 45 in good health. The material sequenced was blood. The V gene is TRBV15, the J gene TRBJ1-3; D is ambiguous. The CDR3, as DNA: TGTGCCACCAGCAGAGATTTACCCGAGGCAGGAAACACCATATATTTT. Translated: CATSRDLPEAGNTIYF.